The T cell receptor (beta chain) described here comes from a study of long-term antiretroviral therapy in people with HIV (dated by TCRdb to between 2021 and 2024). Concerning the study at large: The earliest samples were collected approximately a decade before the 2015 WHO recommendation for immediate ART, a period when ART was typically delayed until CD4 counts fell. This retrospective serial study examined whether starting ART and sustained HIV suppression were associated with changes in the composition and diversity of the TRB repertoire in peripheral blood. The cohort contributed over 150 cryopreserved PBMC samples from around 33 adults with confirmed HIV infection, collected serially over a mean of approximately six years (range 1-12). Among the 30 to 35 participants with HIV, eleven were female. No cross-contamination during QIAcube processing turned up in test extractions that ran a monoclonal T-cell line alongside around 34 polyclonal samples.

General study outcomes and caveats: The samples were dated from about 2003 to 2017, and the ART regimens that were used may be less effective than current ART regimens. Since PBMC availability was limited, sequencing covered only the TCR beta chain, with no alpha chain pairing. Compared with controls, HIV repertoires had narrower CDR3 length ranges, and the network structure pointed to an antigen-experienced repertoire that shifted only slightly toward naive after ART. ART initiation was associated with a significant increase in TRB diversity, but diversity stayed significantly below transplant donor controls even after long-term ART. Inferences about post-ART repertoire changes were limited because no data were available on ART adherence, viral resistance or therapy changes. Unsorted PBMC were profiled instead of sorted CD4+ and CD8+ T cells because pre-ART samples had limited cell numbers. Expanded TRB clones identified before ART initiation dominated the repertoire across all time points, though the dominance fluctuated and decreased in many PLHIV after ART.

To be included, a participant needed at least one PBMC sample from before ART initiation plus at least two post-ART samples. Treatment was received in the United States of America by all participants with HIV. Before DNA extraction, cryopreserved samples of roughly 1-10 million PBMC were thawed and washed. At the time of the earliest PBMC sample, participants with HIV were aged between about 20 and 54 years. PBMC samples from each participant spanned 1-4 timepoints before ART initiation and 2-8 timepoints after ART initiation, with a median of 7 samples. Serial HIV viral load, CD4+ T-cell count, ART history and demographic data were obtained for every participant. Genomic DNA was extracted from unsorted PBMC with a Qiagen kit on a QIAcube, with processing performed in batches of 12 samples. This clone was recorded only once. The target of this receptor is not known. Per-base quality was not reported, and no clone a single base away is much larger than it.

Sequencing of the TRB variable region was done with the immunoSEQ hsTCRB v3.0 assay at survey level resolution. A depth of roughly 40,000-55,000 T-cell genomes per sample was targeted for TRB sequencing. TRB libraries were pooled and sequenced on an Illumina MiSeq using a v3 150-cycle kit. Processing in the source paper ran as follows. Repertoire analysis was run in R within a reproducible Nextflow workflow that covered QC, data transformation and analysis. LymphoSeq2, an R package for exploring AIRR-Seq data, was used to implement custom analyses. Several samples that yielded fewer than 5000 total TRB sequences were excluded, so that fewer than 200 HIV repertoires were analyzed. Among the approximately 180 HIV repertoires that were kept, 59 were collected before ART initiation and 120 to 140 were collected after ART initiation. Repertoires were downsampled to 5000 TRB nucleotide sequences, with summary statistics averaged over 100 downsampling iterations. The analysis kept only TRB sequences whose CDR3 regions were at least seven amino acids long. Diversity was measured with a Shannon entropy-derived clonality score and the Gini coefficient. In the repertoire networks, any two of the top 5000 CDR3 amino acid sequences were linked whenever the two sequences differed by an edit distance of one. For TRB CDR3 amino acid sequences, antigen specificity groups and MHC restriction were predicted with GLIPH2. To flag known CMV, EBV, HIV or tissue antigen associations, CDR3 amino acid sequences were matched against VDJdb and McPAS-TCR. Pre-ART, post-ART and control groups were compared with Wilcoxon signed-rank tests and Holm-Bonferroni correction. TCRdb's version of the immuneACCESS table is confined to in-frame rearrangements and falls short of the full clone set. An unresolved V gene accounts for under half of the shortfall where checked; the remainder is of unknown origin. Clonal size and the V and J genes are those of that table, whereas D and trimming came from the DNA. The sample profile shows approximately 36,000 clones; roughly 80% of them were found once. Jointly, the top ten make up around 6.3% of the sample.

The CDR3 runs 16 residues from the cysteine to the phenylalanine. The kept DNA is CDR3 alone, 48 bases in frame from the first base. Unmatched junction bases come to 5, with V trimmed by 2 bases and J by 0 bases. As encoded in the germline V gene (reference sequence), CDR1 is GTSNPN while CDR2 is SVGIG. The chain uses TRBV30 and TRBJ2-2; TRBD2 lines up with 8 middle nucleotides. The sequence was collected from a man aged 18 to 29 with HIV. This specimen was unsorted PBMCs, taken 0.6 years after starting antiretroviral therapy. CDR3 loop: CAWSYGLAANTGELFF. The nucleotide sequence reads TGTGCCTGGAGTTATGGACTAGCAGCGAACACCGGGGAGCTGTTTTTT.